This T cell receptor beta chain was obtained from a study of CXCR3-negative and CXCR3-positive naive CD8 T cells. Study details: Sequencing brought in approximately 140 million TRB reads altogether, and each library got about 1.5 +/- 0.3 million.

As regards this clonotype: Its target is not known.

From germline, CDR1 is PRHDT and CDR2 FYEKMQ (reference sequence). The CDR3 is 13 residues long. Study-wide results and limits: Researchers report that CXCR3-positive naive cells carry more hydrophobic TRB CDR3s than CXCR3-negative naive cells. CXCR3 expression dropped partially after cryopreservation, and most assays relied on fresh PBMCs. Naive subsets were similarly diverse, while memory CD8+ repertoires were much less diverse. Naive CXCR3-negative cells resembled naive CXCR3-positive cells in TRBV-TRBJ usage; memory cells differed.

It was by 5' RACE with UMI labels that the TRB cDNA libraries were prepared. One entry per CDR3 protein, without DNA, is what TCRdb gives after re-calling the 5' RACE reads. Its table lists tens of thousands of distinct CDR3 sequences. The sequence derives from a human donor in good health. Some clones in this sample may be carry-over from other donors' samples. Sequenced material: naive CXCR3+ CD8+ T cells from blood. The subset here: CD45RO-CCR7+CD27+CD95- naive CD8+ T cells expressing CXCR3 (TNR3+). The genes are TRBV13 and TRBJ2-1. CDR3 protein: CASSSGSYNEQFF.